This T cell receptor (beta chain) was identified in a study of control samples from healthy donors and cancer patients. Clones were read by immunoSEQ multiplex PCR, and TCRdb kept only the in-frame ones, dropping some. This repertoire shows fewer than 200,000 clones, roughly 94% found once; its top ten account for 14%. There are 15 residues in the CDR3. Germline CDR1 and CDR2: SGHRS and YFSETQ. The trim removed 5 bases at V and 7 bases at J, leaving 8 bases unmatched. Sequences were obtained from PBMCs. The receptor's source is a man between 60 and 75 years old with colorectal cancer. This chain uses TRBV5-1 with TRBJ1-6, with 8 bases aligning to TRBD1. In DNA, the CDR3 is TGCGCCAGCAGGGAGACAGGGGCGGGAAATTCACCCCTCCACTTT. Translated: CASRETGAGNSPLHF.